The entry below describes one T cell receptor beta chain. Trimming at V came to 6 bases and at J to 2 bases, leaving 10 bases not matched to a gene. Germline V gives CDR1 KGHSH, CDR2 LQKENI. The CDR3 runs to 16 residues. TCRdb's copy holds only in-frame clones and misses some; the assay was immunoSEQ multiplex PCR. The sample lists about 39,000 clones; about 90% were seen once. The data belong to a study of T cell changes during pregnancy in multiple sclerosis. This specimen consisted of CD8+ T cells from peripheral blood mononuclear cells, obtained before pregnancy. The TCR sequence derives from a female donor with multiple sclerosis, enrolled in a pregnancy study. V gene TRBV18 combines with J gene TRBJ1-2; TRBD1 agrees at 9 bases. CDR3 nucleotides: TGTGCCAGCTCCCCCGGACAGGGGCCGGCAAACTATGGCTACACCTTC. Residues: CASSPGQGPANYGYTF.